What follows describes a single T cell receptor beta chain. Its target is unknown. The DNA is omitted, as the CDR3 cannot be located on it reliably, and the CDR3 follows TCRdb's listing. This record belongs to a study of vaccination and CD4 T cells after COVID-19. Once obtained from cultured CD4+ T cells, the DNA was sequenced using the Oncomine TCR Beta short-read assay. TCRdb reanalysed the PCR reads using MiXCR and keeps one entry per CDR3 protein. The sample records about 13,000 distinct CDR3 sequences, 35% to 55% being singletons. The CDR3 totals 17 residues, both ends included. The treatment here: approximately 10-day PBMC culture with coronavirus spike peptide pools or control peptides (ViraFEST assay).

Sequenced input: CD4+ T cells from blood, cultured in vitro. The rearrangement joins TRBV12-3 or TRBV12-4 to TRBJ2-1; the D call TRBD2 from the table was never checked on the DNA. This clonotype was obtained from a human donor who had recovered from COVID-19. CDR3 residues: CASSSPWGSGATNEQLF.